Listed below are T cell receptor beta chains from one sample, sequenced in a study of response to subunit inactivated influenza vaccine. TCRdb used MiXCR to reprocess the RT-PCR reads, holding one entry per CDR3 protein. In the table there are around 530,000 distinct CDR3 sequences, about 15% of which are singletons. The sample in question was CD4+ T cells sorted from PBMCs, obtained around 25 months after vaccination. Receptors originate from a man aged 50 to 69 who received an inactivated influenza vaccine. Each CDR3 is given with its conserved first and last residue. D genes are given only for firm matches. Expanded clones get a size class; other rows say once, few or many, or leave the size out.

v_gene,d_gene,j_gene,abundance,CDR3nt,CDR3aa
TRBV27,-,TRBJ1-3,-,TGTGCCAGCAGCCAAAGTACGGGAAACACCATATATTTT,CASSQSTGNTIYF
TRBV15,TRBD2,TRBJ2-3,-,TGTGCCACCAGCAGACAAGCCGGGACTAGGCTGGCAGATACGCAGTATTTT,CATSRQAGTRLADTQYF
TRBV28,-,TRBJ2-3,-,TGTGCCAGCTCCCAGCGGACGAGCACAGATACGCAGTATTTT,CASSQRTSTDTQYF
TRBV9,-,TRBJ1-1,few,TGTGCCAGCAGCGTAGCCCTGGCGGATAACGGGGAAGCTTTCTTT,CASSVALADNGEAFF
TRBV27,TRBD1,TRBJ1-2,few,TGTGCCAGCAGTTTTCCGGACAGGAAGGTGTACGGCTACACCTTC,CASSFPDRKVYGYTF
TRBV9,-,TRBJ2-2,-,TGTGCCAGCAGCGCCTGGGACATCCCCACCGGGGAGCTGTTTTTT,CASSAWDIPTGELFF
TRBV7-7,-,TRBJ1-5,-,TGTGCTAGCAGCTTAGCCCGACAGATCAATCAGCCCCAGCATTTT,CASSLARQINQPQHF
TRBV7-2,TRBD1,TRBJ2-5,-,TGTGCCAGCAGCTTAATGGGACAGGGGCAGGAGACCCAGTACTTC,CASSLMGQGQETQYF
TRBV6-1,-,TRBJ2-3,few,TGTGCCAGCAGTGAAGAAAGGCGAGATACGCAGTATTTT,CASSEERRDTQYF
TRBV20-1,TRBD2,TRBJ2-7,many,TGCAGTGCTATGCTAGCGGGAAGATACGAGCAGTACTTC,CSAMLAGRYEQYF
TRBV20-1,-,TRBJ1-1,few,TGCAGTGCTAGAGATCAGGGCAGGGGGAACACTGAAGCTTTCTTT,CSARDQGRGNTEAFF
TRBV12-3/TRBV12-4,-,TRBJ2-3,-,TGTGCCAGCAGGTTCGAGAGCACAGATACGCAGTATTTT,CASRFESTDTQYF
TRBV4-2,-,TRBJ2-3,few,TGTGCCAGCAGCCAAGACAAGCGTCGCACAGATACGCAGTATTTT,CASSQDKRRTDTQYF
TRBV14,TRBD2,TRBJ2-5,few,TGTGCCAGCAGCCAAGGGACTAGCGAGACCCAGTACTTC,CASSQGTSETQYF
TRBV28,-,TRBJ1-1,-,TGTGCCAGCAGTTTGAGGGGGGTATCGAACACTGAAGCTTTCTTT,CASSLRGVSNTEAFF
TRBV4-3,-,TRBJ2-7,-,TGCGCCAGCAGCCAAGATTATTACACTGACTTCTCCTACGAGCAGTACTTC,CASSQDYYTDFSYEQYF
TRBV10-1,-,TRBJ2-2,-,TGCGCCAGCAGGCAGTCCCCCAACACCGGGGAGCTGTTTTTT,CASRQSPNTGELFF
TRBV11-1,-,TRBJ2-3,many,TGTGCCAGCAGCTTAGCCGGAGGCCTTCGAGGAACCTTCACAGATACGCAGTATTTT,CASSLAGGLRGTFTDTQYF
TRBV5-1,-,TRBJ1-1,-,TGCGCCAGCAGCTGGACACATGACACTGAAGCTTTCTTT,CASSWTHDTEAFF
TRBV7-8,-,TRBJ2-2,few,TGTGCCAGCAGCTTATCCGGGGGGCACACCGGGGAGCTGTTTTTT,CASSLSGGHTGELFF
TRBV6-2/TRBV6-3,TRBD1,TRBJ2-1,-,TGTGCCAGCAGTTCGTTCCGGGACAGGGGAAACAATGAGCAGTTCTTC,CASSSFRDRGNNEQFF
TRBV3-1,-,TRBJ1-1,-,TGTGCCAGCAGCCAAGTCGGGGGTGCAGGAGGTGAAGCTTTCTTT,CASSQVGGAGGEAFF
TRBV29-1,-,TRBJ2-5,-,TGCAGCGTCGCAGAAGGGGCAGTCCAAGAGACCCAGTACTTC,CSVAEGAVQETQYF
TRBV21-1,-,TRBJ2-7,few,TGTGCCAGCAGCTTAAAACTCGACAGTTCATTTGAAACTTACGAGCAGTACTTC,CASSLKLDSSFETYEQYF
TRBV6-2/TRBV6-3,-,TRBJ2-2,few,TGTGCCAGCAGCCGACCTCGGGGATCCACCGGGGAGCTGTTTTTT,CASSRPRGSTGELFF
TRBV5-6,-,TRBJ1-5,few,TGTGCCAGCAGCTTGGGGACAGTAGACCAGCCCCAGCATTTT,CASSLGTVDQPQHF
TRBV29-1,-,TRBJ2-1,many,TGCAGCGTTGGGGGCGGGCCCTCCTACAATGAGCAGTTCTTC,CSVGGGPSYNEQFF
TRBV6-2/TRBV6-3,-,TRBJ1-2,few,TGTGCCAGCAGTTACCTGGGTGCTACGAAATATGGCTACACCTTC,CASSYLGATKYGYTF
TRBV20-1,-,TRBJ2-1,-,TGCAGTGCTAGAGATACGGTTCGACAGACTACTAGTGAGCAGTTCTTC,CSARDTVRQTTSEQFF
TRBV5-1,-,TRBJ2-2,few,TGCGCCAGCAGCTTGGGCTTCCAGGAGACCGGGGAGCTGTTTTTT,CASSLGFQETGELFF
TRBV6-2/TRBV6-3,TRBD2,TRBJ2-7,few,TGTGCCAGCAGTCAGGCTAGCGGGAGAACCTACGAGCAGTACTTC,CASSQASGRTYEQYF
TRBV25-1,-,TRBJ2-7,-,TGTGCCAGCAGTGACGCGGGGTCGCAGTACTTC,CASSDAGSQYF
TRBV29-1,TRBD1,TRBJ1-4,many,TGCAGCGCCGAGGGGGCCTCTAATGAAAAACTGTTTTTT,CSAEGASNEKLFF
TRBV20-1,-,TRBJ1-5,-,TGCAGTGCTAGAGTTCCGGGACTAGTCAATCAGCCCCAGCATTTT,CSARVPGLVNQPQHF
TRBV7-2,-,TRBJ1-6,-,TGTGCCAGCACCGACCCAGGGTACAATTCACCCCTCCACTTT,CASTDPGYNSPLHF
TRBV5-5,TRBD1,TRBJ2-5,few,TGTGCCAGCAGCTGGGGGGACAGGGATCAAGAGACCCAGTACTTC,CASSWGDRDQETQYF
TRBV23-1,-,TRBJ2-4,-,TGCGCCAGCAGTCAAAGGCTACTAGCCAAAGACATTCAGTACTTC,CASSQRLLAKDIQYF
TRBV19,TRBD2,TRBJ2-1,few,TGTGCCAGTAGTATCGGACTGGTAGCGGGAGTTGAGCAGTTCTTC,CASSIGLVAGVEQFF
TRBV6-2/TRBV6-3,-,TRBJ2-1,few,TGTGCCAGCGGCCCCTTACGAGCGGTGTCAAATGAGCAGTTCTTC,CASGPLRAVSNEQFF
TRBV10-3,-,TRBJ2-3,-,TGTGCCATCAGTGATGCGGCAGCGGGCGGGGGCACAGATACGCAGTATTTT,CAISDAAAGGGTDTQYF
TRBV5-1,-,TRBJ2-5,few,TGCGCCAGCAGCAACGTAGGGGAGACCCAGTACTTC,CASSNVGETQYF
TRBV10-3,-,TRBJ2-7,few,TGTGCCATCAGTGAATCCGGCCAGCCCAGGGAGCAGTACTTC,CAISESGQPREQYF
TRBV20-1,-,TRBJ1-1,-,TGCAGTGCCCATGACAGCCCTTTCGAAGCTTTCTTT,CSAHDSPFEAFF
TRBV11-1,-,TRBJ2-2,-,TGTGCCAGCAGCGCCGATACCACCGGGGAGCTGTTTTTT,CASSADTTGELFF
TRBV9,TRBD1,TRBJ2-3,-,TGTGCCAGCAGCGCGGGGCGAACGGACAGGCCCAGCACAGATACGCAGTATTTT,CASSAGRTDRPSTDTQYF